Below are 19 T cell receptor beta chains sequenced from a single sample in a study of cytomegalovirus exposure and HLA in healthy donors. Primers for the PCR totalled 60 Vbeta and 13 Jbeta. TCRdb keeps only in-frame clones here, not all; method: immunoSEQ multiplex PCR. The sample includes 80,000 to 100,000 clones, 80% to 90% of them seen just once. Sequencing was carried out using PBMCs. All receptors come from a man aged 40-49 years in good health and CMV-seronegative.

The rearrangement links TRBV4-1 to TRBJ1-4; the match to TRBD1 covers 10 bases. Germline V gene sequence: CDR1 MGHRA, CDR2 YSYEKL. This CDR3 has 14 amino acids. J was trimmed by 7 bases and V by 4 bases; bases with no gene match: 3. CDR3 protein: CASSLDRGSEKLFF. DNA for the CDR3: TGCGCCAGCAGCCTGGACAGGGGGAGTGAAAAACTGTTTTTT.

This rearrangement joins TRBV19 to TRBJ2-1; no definite D call. Between the trimmed V and J ends, which lost 7 bases and 0 bases, there was a span of 13 bases. The CDR3 sequence is 15 residues long. CDR1 and CDR2 from the germline V gene are LNHDA and SQIVND (reference sequence). CDR3 loop: CASTLSMSSYNEQFF. The CDR3 bases are TGTGCCAGTACCCTTAGCATGTCCTCCTACAATGAGCAGTTCTTC.

The rearrangement links TRBV27 to TRBJ1-1; D perhaps matches TRBD1 (6 bases). V was clipped by 0 bases and J by 5 bases, with 13 bases between them. The CDR3 has 15 residues. Per the germline V gene, CDR1 is MNHEY and CDR2 is SMNVEV (reference sequence). CDR3 loop: CASSLSDSWGTEAFF. DNA for the CDR3: TGTGCCAGCAGTTTATCGGACAGCTGGGGAACTGAAGCTTTCTTT.

This clone was observed a handful of times. CDR3 coding DNA: TGTGCCAGCAGGAGAAATACTGAAGCTTTCTTT. As protein: CASRRNTEAFF. V usage is TRBV2 and J usage is TRBJ1-1, with D hard to call. The germline V gene has CDR1 SNHLY and CDR2 FYNNEI. The CDR3 loop spans 11 amino acids. V shed 6 bases and J shed 5 bases, with 7 bases lying between them.

The genes are TRBV5-6 and TRBJ1-4, with D maybe TRBD1 (6 bases). The CDR3 sequence is 14 residues long. Germline CDR1 SGHDT, CDR2 YYEEEE. Trimming shortened V by 2 bases and J by 4 bases, and 9 bases separated the two germline ends. CDR3 loop: CASSFQGRNEKLFF. The CDR3 coding sequence is TGTGCCAGCAGCTTTCAGGGGCGTAATGAAAAACTGTTTTTT.

The sample holds a few counts of this clone. The chain uses TRBV21-1 and TRBJ1-6; the table names TRBD1, a call not compared with the DNA. TRBV21-1 is shown as a pseudogene. The CDR3 is 15 residues long. CDR3 region: CASSTRDRENSPLHF. The CDR3 bases are TGTGCCAGCAGCACCCGGGACAGGGAAAATTCACCCCTCCACTTT.

Only a few counts were recorded for this clone. CDR3 nucleotide sequence: TGTGCCAGCAGCGCGCGCTCGGAAGGGGGGACAGCCGACTACGAGCAGTACTTC. This codes for CASSARSEGGTADYEQYF. The chain uses TRBV9 and TRBJ2-7; tentative D call: TRBD1 (7 bases). The germline CDR1 and CDR2 sequences are SGDLS and YYNGEE. This CDR3 has 18 amino acids. V dropped 3 bases and J dropped 3 bases, with 25 bases sitting between them.

The CDR3 bases are TGCGCCAGCAGCGAAATAGCTCAGCGGTACAATGAGCAGTTCTTC. Translated: CASSEIAQRYNEQFF. The V and J genes are TRBV5-1 and TRBJ2-1; maybe TRBD2 (5 bases). Germline CDR1 SGHRS, CDR2 YFSETQ. CDR3 length: 15 residues. Trimming stripped 4 bases from V and 4 bases from J, with 15 bases between.

This sequence joins TRBV7-8 and TRBJ1-2, with TRBD1 as a possible D gene (5 bases). V lost 5 bases, J lost 4 bases, and 11 bases lay in between. The CDR3 has 13 amino acids. CDR1 is SGHVS and CDR2 is FQNEAQ in the germline V gene. CDR3 nucleotides: TGTGCCAGCAGCCCTGGGGGGTTCTATGGCTACACCTTC. Translating gives CASSPGGFYGYTF.

The chain carries TRBV9 and TRBJ1-6, with 7 positions matching TRBD1. The CDR3 is made up of 18 amino acids. The germline CDR1 and CDR2 sequences are SGDLS and YYNGEE. Trimming cost V 0 bases and J 4 bases; bases outside gene matches: 10. The CDR3 sequence: CASSVGNRDSLYNSPLHF. The CDR3 region has the DNA TGTGCCAGCAGCGTAGGAAACCGGGACAGCTTATATAATTCACCCCTCCACTTT.

The V and J genes are TRBV9 and TRBJ1-3; 7 bases fit TRBD1. This CDR3 comprises 15 residues. Germline CDR1 and CDR2: SGDLS and YYNGEE. V was pared by 3 bases and J by 0 bases, with 3 bases of the junction left unmatched. CDR3 DNA sequence: TGTGCCAGCAGCGGGACAGGAGACTCTGGAAACACCATATATTTT. Translating gives CASSGTGDSGNTIYF. Supplemented by reference TRBV9 and TRBJ1-3, the full variable domain reads DSGVTQTPKHLITATGQRVTLRCSPRSGDLSVYWYQQSLDQGLQFLIQYYNGEERAKGNILERFSAQQFPDLHSELNLSSLELGDSALYFCASSGTGDSGNTIYFGEGSWLTVV.

The V and J genes are TRBV11-2 and TRBJ1-6; the D is unclear. This CDR3 contains 14 residues. The germline CDR1 and CDR2 sequences are SGHAT and FQNNGV. Trimming removed 1 base at V and 7 bases at J, with 8 bases between. CDR3 in DNA: TGTGCCAGCAGCTTAGTCTCGGGAAATTCACCCCTCCACTTT. As protein: CASSLVSGNSPLHF.

This chain links TRBV7-2 with TRBJ2-1, with D hard to call. Germline CDR1 and CDR2: SGHTA and FQGNSA. The CDR3 length is 17 residues. V lost 2 bases and J 0 bases, leaving 14 bases between the germline ends. The DNA for the CDR3 is TGTGCCAGCAGCTTATACGACATGAGAAGCTCCTACAATGAGCAGTTCTTC. It translates to CASSLYDMRSSYNEQFF.

This clone was seen just once. The chain links TRBV5-1 to TRBJ2-2; D is possibly TRBD2 (6 bases). The length of the CDR3 is 13 residues. Between the trimmed V and J ends, which lost 4 bases and 4 bases, there was a span of 8 bases. Per the germline V gene, CDR1 is SGHRS and CDR2 is YFSETQ. The CDR3 nucleotides read TGCGCCAGCAGCAACGGGGGCACCGGGGAGCTGTTTTTT. This codes for CASSNGGTGELFF.

This clone was detected a few times. This chain connects TRBV28 to TRBJ2-2, with D possibly being TRBD2 (6 bases). This CDR3 has 15 residues. The germline V gene has CDR1 MDHEN and CDR2 SYDVKM. Trimming cost V 3 bases and J 6 bases, with 14 bases left between them. The CDR3 sequence is CASSFSGVAPGELFF. CDR3 nucleotides: TGTGCCAGCAGTTTCTCGGGGGTGGCCCCCGGGGAGCTGTTTTTT. The variable domain in full, with the rest retrieved from reference TRBV28 and TRBJ2-2, is DVKVTQSSRYLVKRTGEKVFLECVQDMDHENMFWYRQDPGLGLRLIYFSYDVKMKEKGDIPEGYSVSREKKERFSLILESASTNQTSMYLCASSFSGVAPGELFFGEGSRLTVL.

The V and J genes are TRBV28 and TRBJ1-3; tentative D call: TRBD1 (5 bases). V was trimmed by 5 bases and J by 4 bases, leaving 15 bases between them. In germline, CDR1 is MDHEN, CDR2 SYDVKM. The CDR3 runs 15 residues. This chain's CDR3 is CASSLGRGAGNTIYF. The CDR3 DNA follows: TGTGCCAGCAGTCTGGGGAGGGGAGCCGGAAACACCATATATTTT.

This clone was recorded only once. The chain joins TRBV4-3 to TRBJ1-1; the match to TRBD1 covers 7 bases. The junction had 0 bases not matched to a gene; V was cut back by 0 bases and J by 5 bases. The CDR3 is 13 residues long. Germline CDR1 is LGHNA and CDR2 is YSLEER. The CDR3 DNA reads as TGCGCCAGCAGCCAAGAGACAGGGACTGAAGCTTTCTTT. Protein product: CASSQETGTEAFF.

This clone occurred once. A read error may produce the germline difference seen at one junction end. The same CDR3 arises from other DNA sequences in this sample as well. V gene TRBV2 combines with J gene TRBJ1-6; a possible D gene is TRBD1 (5 bases). The CDR3 sequence is 13 residues long. Per germline, CDR1 SNHLY and CDR2 FYNNEI. This CDR3 is CASGGERDSPLHF. CDR3 bases: TGCGCCAGCGGGGGGGAGCGAGATTCACCCCTCCACTTT.

The genes are TRBV6-1 and TRBJ1-1; maybe TRBD1 (6 bases). The CDR3 consists of 14 residues. Germline V gene data show CDR1 as MNHNS and CDR2 as SASEGT. V gave up 5 bases and J gave up 1 base, with 11 bases separating them. The DNA of the CDR3 is TGTGCCAGCAGTTTCGACAGGAGGAACACTGAAGCTTTCTTT. Amino acids: CASSFDRRNTEAFF.